These T cell receptor beta chains were read from a single sample in a study of memory CD8 T cells in hepatitis C reinfection. Method: immunoSEQ multiplex PCR; TCRdb's copy keeps in-frame clones and lacks some. Of thousands of clones listed, 80% to 90% were seen once; the top ten hold around a fifth. The material sequenced was naive CD8+ T cells sorted from blood. All receptors come from a man in his fifties or sixties with hepatitis C virus infection. CDR3s include the opening cysteine and the closing phenylalanine or tryptophan. Fields, in order: J gene, D gene, clone size, V gene, CDR3 protein, CDR3 DNA. The D gene is left open where the match is weak. Where a row states a size, it is once, few, many or the class of an expanded clone; other rows omit it.

>TRBJ1-1|-|-|TRBV9
CASSVEPGGLRGALNTEAFF
TGTGCCAGCAGCGTAGAACCCGGGGGGCTACGGGGGGCTTTGAACACTGAAGCTTTCTTT
>TRBJ2-2|-|-|TRBV5-4
CASSAGGTGELFF
TGTGCCAGCAGCGCCGGAGGGACCGGGGAGCTGTTTTTT
>TRBJ2-1|-|once|TRBV13
CASSFRGTAYNEQFF
TGTGCCAGCAGCTTCCGGGGGACAGCATACAATGAGCAGTTCTTC
>TRBJ2-7|-|-|TRBV11-2
CASSLVAVPYEQYF
TGTGCCAGCAGCTTAGTTGCAGTACCCTACGAGCAGTACTTC
>TRBJ1-2|-|-|TRBV19
CASSIWNRANYGYTF
TGTGCCAGTAGTATATGGAACAGGGCTAACTATGGCTACACCTTC
>TRBJ2-5|TRBD2|-|TRBV5-6
CASSLASGSWETQYF
TGTGCCAGCAGCTTGGCTAGCGGGAGTTGGGAGACCCAGTACTTC
>TRBJ2-1|TRBD2|-|TRBV7-9
CASSLLAGVDNEQFF
TGTGCCAGCAGCCTACTAGCGGGAGTTGATAATGAGCAGTTCTTC
>TRBJ2-2|-|-|TRBV28
CASRPLGAYTGELFF
TGTGCCAGCAGACCCCTAGGGGCGTACACCGGGGAGCTGTTTTTT
>TRBJ1-4|-|-|TRBV19
CASSPREARVEKLFF
TGTGCCAGTAGCCCTCGGGAAGCGAGGGTTGAAAAACTGTTTTTT
>TRBJ2-3|TRBD2|-|TRBV5-1
CASSGAGGPQDTQYF
TGCGCCAGCAGTGGGGCGGGAGGGCCCCAAGATACGCAGTATTTT
>TRBJ1-2|-|-|TRBV30
CAWSWGTVDGYTF
TGTGCCTGGAGTTGGGGCACGGTGGATGGCTACACCTTC
>TRBJ2-1|-|-|TRBV7-9
CASTSSLNEQFF
TGTGCCAGCACCTCCTCTTTGAATGAGCAGTTCTTC
>TRBJ1-1|TRBD1|-|TRBV7-2
CASSLGFGQGASAEAFF
TGTGCCAGCAGCTTAGGGTTTGGCCAGGGGGCGAGCGCTGAAGCTTTCTTT
>TRBJ2-1|TRBD1|-|TRBV10-3
CAISVRDREQFF
TGTGCCATCAGTGTGAGGGACAGAGAGCAGTTCTTC
>TRBJ1-1|-|-|TRBV7-9
CASSQVGTGGTEAFF
TGTGCCAGCAGCCAGGTAGGGACCGGGGGAACTGAAGCTTTCTTT
>TRBJ1-1|-|-|TRBV9
CASSDRDGNTEAFF
TGTGCCAGCAGCGACAGAGACGGGAACACTGAAGCTTTCTTT
>TRBJ2-1|TRBD1|-|TRBV27
CASSLEGQGYNEQFF
TGTGCCAGCAGTTTAGAGGGACAGGGGTACAATGAGCAGTTCTTC
>TRBJ2-1|-|-|TRBV7-9
CASSLFGIKDEQFF
TGTGCCAGCAGCTTATTCGGGATTAAAGATGAGCAGTTCTTC
>TRBJ2-1|-|-|TRBV4-1
CASSLIYQGLGEQFF
TGCGCCAGCAGCCTCATATATCAGGGCCTTGGGGAGCAGTTCTTC
>TRBJ2-5|-|-|TRBV13
CASSRRGAGSETQYF
TGTGCCAGCAGCCGCCGAGGGGCGGGGTCAGAGACCCAGTACTTC
>TRBJ1-1|-|-|TRBV27
CASRRDYVMNTEAFF
TGTGCCAGCAGACGGGACTACGTAATGAACACTGAAGCTTTCTTT
>TRBJ2-1|TRBD2|-|TRBV7-9
CASYPLSSGTNNEQFF
TGTGCCAGCTATCCACTGTCTAGCGGGACAAACAATGAGCAGTTCTTC
>TRBJ2-1|-|few|TRBV5-4
CASSLTGGTPHNEQFF
TGTGCCAGCAGCTTGACTGGGGGGACCCCACACAATGAGCAGTTCTTC
>TRBJ2-3|-|-|TRBV7-3
CASSFSSTDTQYF
TGTGCCAGCAGCTTCTCTAGCACAGATACGCAGTATTTT
>TRBJ2-7|-|-|TRBV5-6
CASSLGREQYF
TGTGCCAGCAGCTTAGGGAGGGAGCAGTACTTC
>TRBJ1-1|TRBD1|-|TRBV7-6
CASSSTGPNTEAFF
TGTGCCAGCAGCTCGACAGGGCCGAACACTGAAGCTTTCTTT
>TRBJ1-6|-|-|TRBV10-2
CASRDIYNSPLHF
TGCGCCAGTAGAGATATCTATAATTCACCCCTCCACTTT
>TRBJ1-5|-|-|TRBV4-1
CASSQDQRNQPQHF
TGCGCCAGCAGCCAAGATCAGCGAAATCAGCCCCAGCATTTT
>TRBJ2-1|TRBD2|-|TRBV27
CAGSLSGNYYNEQFF
TGTGCCGGCAGTCTTAGCGGGAATTATTACAATGAGCAGTTCTTC
>TRBJ1-4|-|-|TRBV4-1
CASGEEKLFF
TGCGCCAGCGGGGAGGAAAAACTGTTTTTT
>TRBJ2-7|-|once|TRBV7-9
CASSPNLGGEQYF
TGTGCCAGCAGCCCCAACCTTGGCGGCGAGCAGTACTTC
>TRBJ2-3|-|-|TRBV5-1
CASSPFSGTDTQYF
TGCGCCAGCAGCCCCTTCTCGGGAACCGATACGCAGTATTTT
>TRBJ2-7|-|few|TRBV5-4
CASSHNRAFYEQYF
TGTGCCAGCAGCCATAACAGGGCGTTCTACGAGCAGTACTTC
>TRBJ2-7|-|-|TRBV10-3
CAISVGSGYEQYF
TGTGCCATCAGTGTAGGATCGGGCTACGAGCAGTACTTC
>TRBJ2-6|TRBD1|-|TRBV28
CASSLLAPGQGSSGANVLTF
TGTGCCAGCAGTTTATTAGCCCCGGGACAGGGTAGCTCTGGGGCCAACGTCCTGACTTTC
>TRBJ2-3|-|-|TRBV6-1
CASSEARLDSTDTQYF
TGTGCCAGCAGTGAAGCGCGACTAGATAGCACAGATACGCAGTATTTT
>TRBJ2-7|-|-|TRBV10-1
CASRVDWRGPYEQYF
TGCGCCAGCAGGGTCGACTGGCGGGGGCCCTACGAGCAGTACTTC
>TRBJ2-3|-|-|TRBV9
CASSVEGDGTDTQYF
TGTGCCAGCAGCGTAGAGGGAGACGGGACAGATACGCAGTATTTT
>TRBJ2-1|TRBD2|-|TRBV4-1
CASSPTSGSTYNEQFF
TGCGCCAGCAGCCCGACTAGCGGGAGTACCTACAATGAGCAGTTCTTC
>TRBJ2-7|TRBD1|-|TRBV29-1
CSVEETGVEQYF
TGCAGCGTTGAAGAAACAGGGGTCGAGCAGTACTTC
>TRBJ1-5|-|-|TRBV4-1
CASSQEFRQDGRPQHF
TGCGCCAGCAGCCAAGAATTTCGACAGGACGGGCGGCCCCAGCATTTT
>TRBJ2-3|TRBD2|-|TRBV7-2
CASSPGLGKSSTDTQYF
TGTGCCAGCAGCCCGGGACTAGGTAAATCTAGCACAGATACGCAGTATTTT
>TRBJ2-1|TRBD1|-|TRBV28
CASSTRQGNEQFF
TGTGCCAGCAGCACACGACAGGGGAATGAGCAGTTCTTC
>TRBJ1-2|-|-|TRBV7-9
CASSRQTSSSYGYTF
TGTGCCAGCAGCCGACAGACCTCAAGCAGCTATGGCTACACCTTC
>TRBJ2-7|-|-|TRBV6-1
CASSEHREGYYEQYF
TGTGCCAGCAGTGAACACAGGGAGGGGTACTACGAGCAGTACTTC
>TRBJ2-1|-|once|TRBV9
CASSVGGGAGEQFF
TGTGCCAGCAGCGTAGGGGGCGGGGCGGGGGAGCAGTTCTTC
>TRBJ1-2|-|-|TRBV18
CASSPPGGTPNYGYTF
TGTGCCAGCTCACCACCGGGGGGGACCCCTAACTATGGCTACACCTTC
>TRBJ1-5|TRBD1|-|TRBV2
CASSLSLDRENNQPQHF
TGTGCCAGCAGTCTCTCCTTGGACAGGGAGAACAATCAGCCCCAGCATTTT
>TRBJ2-2|-|-|TRBV7-3
CASSSLGTGELFF
TGTGCCAGCAGCTCCCTAGGAACCGGGGAGCTGTTTTTT
>TRBJ2-7|TRBD1|-|TRBV6-1
CATSGTGSPEQYF
TGTGCCACTTCGGGGACAGGCTCCCCCGAGCAGTACTTC
>TRBJ2-1|-|-|TRBV7-2
CASSFTGGGNEQFF
TGTGCCAGCAGCTTCACCGGAGGAGGTAATGAGCAGTTCTTC
>TRBJ2-2|-|-|TRBV7-6
CASSSPQGMAGELFF
TGTGCCAGCAGCTCCCCCCAGGGGATGGCCGGGGAGCTGTTTTTT
>TRBJ2-7|-|-|TRBV6-1
CASSELTGPSYEQYF
TGTGCCAGCAGTGAATTAACAGGTCCCTCCTACGAGCAGTACTTC
>TRBJ1-4|-|-|TRBV4-1
CASSQEPPVATNEKLFF
TGCGCCAGCAGCCAAGAACCCCCGGTTGCAACTAATGAAAAACTGTTTTTT
>TRBJ1-1|TRBD1|-|TRBV11-1
CASSSGGGEAFF
TGTGCCAGCAGCTCAGGGGGTGGTGAAGCTTTCTTT
>TRBJ2-7|-|once|TRBV4-2
CASGDFRSYEQYF
TGTGCCAGCGGGGACTTCCGATCCTACGAGCAGTACTTC
>TRBJ2-7|TRBD1|-|TRBV6-1
CATPGQSDEQYF
TGTGCCACCCCGGGACAGTCAGACGAGCAGTACTTC
>TRBJ2-1|TRBD1|-|TRBV4-2
CASSQGTGGDDEQFF
TGTGCCAGCAGCCAGGGGACAGGGGGAGATGATGAGCAGTTCTTC
>TRBJ2-6|-|-|TRBV5-4
CASSTPSGSGIFGANVLTF
TGTGCCAGCAGCACGCCCTCGGGGTCTGGGATCTTTGGGGCCAACGTCCTGACTTTC